This T cell receptor beta chain comes out of a study of cytomegalovirus exposure and HLA in healthy donors. About the research overall: The use of the same platform for the 90 to 150 validation repertoires and the roughly 630 first-cohort repertoires was reported by a later analysis.

General study results and limits: Reported results showed that the classifier diagnosed cytomegalovirus status with high specificity and sensitivity. In a later analysis, first-cohort TCR clusters were found to tend to co-occur in the approximately 110 validation repertoires. 164 TCR beta chains were listed as cytomegalovirus-associated.

The table came from immunoSEQ multiplex PCR; TCRdb's copy has only in-frame clones and leaves some out. In the table there are tens of thousands of clones, over 85% of which are singletons. Comments on this clone: Its antigen is undetermined.

The clonotype comes from a man younger than 35 in good health and CMV-seropositive. Sequenced: PBMCs.

The CDR3 is CASSLGLLAGYNEQFF. In DNA form, the CDR3 reads TGTGCCAGCAGCTTAGGTCTTCTAGCGGGCTACAATGAGCAGTTCTTC. V usage is TRBV7-6 and J usage is TRBJ2-1; 8 bases fit TRBD2. From germline, CDR1 is SGHVS and CDR2 FNYEAQ. The CDR3 totals 16 residues. The J segment lost 3 bases and the V segment lost 1 base, leaving 5 bases of the junction unmatched.